The clone carrying this T cell receptor (beta chain) has at least ten counts. The data stem from a study of T cells in Graves' hyperthyroidism and ophthalmopathy. This CDR3 comprises 21 residues. Germline CDR1 and CDR2: SGDLS and YYNGEE. Trimming at V came to 0 bases and at J to 3 bases, leaving 23 bases not matched to a gene. RNA transcripts provided the source from which TCR beta CDR3 regions were amplified. An initial round of RT-PCR targeting the TCR CDR3 relied on the HTBI primer set. TCRdb independently ran MiXCR on the multiplex PCR reads; one entry per CDR3 protein. The table records a few hundred thousand distinct CDR3 sequences, around 13% of them present only once. Absent ophthalmopathy progression within 18 months defined stable Graves' hyperthyroidism.

The chain combines TRBV9 with TRBJ1-1; 7 nucleotides match TRBD1. The TCR sequence derives from a woman aged 18 to 35 with Graves' hyperthyroidism. The sequencing sample was made of blood. DNA for the CDR3: TGTGCCAGCAGCGTAGCTACGTCGATCGGAGGAGACAGGGCGGGAGACACTGAAGCTTTCTTT. Residues: CASSVATSIGGDRAGDTEAFF.